This is a list of T cell receptor beta chains from one sample in a study of OX40 agonist ivuxolimab in advanced cancers. The table came from immunoSEQ multiplex PCR; TCRdb's copy has only in-frame clones and leaves some out. This sample yields more than 50,000 clones, of which 75% to 90% are seen a single time; 3.5% to 4.5% belongs to the top ten. The input for sequencing was CD4+ or CD8+ T cells sorted from blood, taken in a trial of the OX40 agonist ivuxolimab. Receptors were obtained from an adult with an advanced solid tumor such as melanoma, head and neck, liver or kidney cancer. Both conserved end residues are part of each CDR3. The D gene is left open where the match is weak. The size entry is marked missing in some rows and otherwise reads once, few, many or a size class.

TRBJ1-6,TRBV9,NA,NA,CASSVGGQGGGFSPLHF,TGTGCCAGCAGCGTAGGAGGGCAGGGCGGTGGTTTCTCACCCCTCCACTTT
TRBJ2-7,TRBV2,TRBD2,once,CASSEGTSGSYEQYF,TGTGCCAGCAGTGAGGGAACTAGCGGGAGCTACGAGCAGTACTTC
TRBJ2-5,TRBV14,NA,NA,CASSQERGSRAETQYF,TGTGCCAGCAGCCAAGAACGGGGCAGTAGGGCGGAGACCCAGTACTTC
TRBJ1-2,TRBV15,NA,NA,CATSRGGTNYGYTF,TGTGCCACCAGCAGAGGGGGGACGAACTATGGCTACACCTTC
TRBJ1-1,TRBV5-1,TRBD1,NA,CASSPGQGASTEAFF,TGCGCCAGCAGCCCTGGACAGGGGGCGAGTACTGAAGCTTTCTTT
TRBJ2-7,TRBV28,NA,NA,CASSSGPYEQYF,TGTGCCAGCAGTTCTGGGCCCTACGAGCAGTACTTC
TRBJ2-7,TRBV28,TRBD2,NA,CASRRRGLAETLLYEQYF,TGTGCCAGCCGAAGGAGAGGACTAGCGGAAACCCTACTGTACGAGCAGTACTTC
TRBJ2-7,TRBV5-6,TRBD2,NA,CASSRRGGKYF,TGTGCCAGCAGCCGGCGGGGAGGGAAGTACTTC
TRBJ2-3,TRBV18,NA,NA,CASRNTDTQYF,TGTGCCAGTCGCAACACAGATACGCAGTATTTT
TRBJ1-2,TRBV29-1,TRBD1,NA,CSVEGDRGNYGYTF,TGCAGCGTTGAAGGGGACAGGGGTAACTATGGCTACACCTTC
TRBJ1-1,TRBV5-1,TRBD1,once,CASSLDRDGYRTEAFF,TGCGCCAGCAGCTTAGACAGGGATGGGTATAGAACTGAAGCTTTCTTT
TRBJ2-7,TRBV7-8,NA,NA,CASSLVSGAREQYF,TGTGCCAGCAGCTTAGTTTCCGGGGCAAGAGAGCAGTACTTC
TRBJ2-7,TRBV25-1,TRBD2,NA,CASSGGGTSGNYEQYF,TGTGCCAGCAGTGGTGGAGGGACTAGCGGTAATTACGAGCAGTACTTC
TRBJ2-2,TRBV2,NA,NA,CASSEVRGATGELFF,TGTGCCAGCAGTGAAGTTAGAGGAGCCACCGGGGAGCTGTTTTTT